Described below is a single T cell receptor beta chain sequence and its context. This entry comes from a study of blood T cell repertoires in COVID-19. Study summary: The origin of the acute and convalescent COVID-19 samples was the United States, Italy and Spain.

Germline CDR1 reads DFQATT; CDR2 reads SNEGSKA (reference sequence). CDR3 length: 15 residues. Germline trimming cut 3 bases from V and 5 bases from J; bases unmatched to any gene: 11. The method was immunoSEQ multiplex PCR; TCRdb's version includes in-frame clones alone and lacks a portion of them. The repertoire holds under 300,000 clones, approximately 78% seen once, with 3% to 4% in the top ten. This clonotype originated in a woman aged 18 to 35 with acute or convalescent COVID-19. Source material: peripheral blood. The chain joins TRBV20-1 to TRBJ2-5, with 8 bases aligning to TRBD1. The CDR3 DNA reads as TGCAGTGCTAGTTTTACCCCAGGGGGCCCGGAGACCCAGTACTTC. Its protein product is CSASFTPGGPETQYF.